A single sample gave rise to the 16 T cell receptor beta chains below, sequenced in a study of T cell repertoires in cytomegalovirus infection. TCRdb re-analysed the reads in MiXCR, keeping a single row per CDR3 protein. The data hold roughly 500,000 distinct CDR3 sequences, with 42% observed a single time. These receptors have no known antigen. The material was cultured PBMCs, obtained from culture after CMV antigen stimulation. The receptors come from a human donor in good health (CMV status not recorded). Some clones in this sample may be carry-over from other donors' samples.

Only a few counts were recorded for this clonotype. This sequence joins TRBV7-2 and TRBJ2-2; unclear D gene. V was clipped by 2 bases and J by 2 bases, with 6 bases between them. Per germline, CDR1 SGHTA and CDR2 FQGNSA. This CDR3 contains 14 residues. CDR3: CASSLPGNTGELFF. CDR3 DNA sequence: TGTGCCAGCAGCTTACCAGGCAACACCGGGGAGCTGTTTTTT.

V usage is TRBV5-1 and J usage is TRBJ2-5; D unresolved. The V gene lost 4 bases and the J gene lost 5 bases, with 21 bases spanning the gap. The CDR3 runs to 16 residues. CDR1 and CDR2 (germline): SGHRS, YFSETQ. The CDR3, as DNA: TGCGCCAGCAGCCTCGGCCTAACTAAGACCGGGGAGACCCAGTACTTC. Protein product: CASSLGLTKTGETQYF.

This clonotype has more than one count but fewer than ten. The V gene is TRBV7-8, the J gene TRBJ1-5; D call uncertain. The CDR3 runs 16 residues. V lost 3 bases and J 2 bases, leaving 14 bases between the germline ends. Germline V gene sequence: CDR1 SGHVS, CDR2 FQNEAQ. In nucleotides, the CDR3 is TGTGCCAGCAGCTTCGCCGCGGGGTACGGCAATCAGCCCCAGCATTTT. It yields the protein CASSFAAGYGNQPQHF.

J is TRBJ2-5 and V is TRBV7-2; D gene unclear. Deletions cut 2 bases from V and 5 bases from J, with 9 bases between. The CDR3 is 13 residues long. Germline V gene data show CDR1 as SGHTA and CDR2 as FQGNSA. Here the CDR3 DNA reads TGTGCCAGCAGCTTAATAGGGTCCGAGACCCAGTACTTC. Protein sequence: CASSLIGSETQYF.

About this clonotype: One junction end does not reproduce the germline sequence, and a read error may be involved. V is TRBV6-8 and J is TRBJ1-2; a possible D gene is TRBD1 (6 bases). Germline V CDR1 and CDR2: MNHGY, SAAAGT. The CDR3 runs 12 residues. CDR3 amino acids: CARRLVGAGYTF. The CDR3 nucleotides are TGTGCCCGCAGGTTGGTGGGGGCGGGCTACACCTTC.

The J gene is TRBJ1-4, the V gene TRBV11-2; TRBD1 matches 10 bases. There are 15 residues in the CDR3. Germline CDR1 SGHAT, CDR2 FQNNGV. Germline trimming cut 5 bases from V and 8 bases from J; bases unmatched to any gene: 8. This CDR3 is CASSGVDRGREKLFF. CDR3 DNA sequence: TGTGCCAGCAGCGGAGTCGACAGGGGGCGGGAAAAACTGTTTTTT.

This clonotype was detected only a few times. This chain joins TRBV7-9 and TRBJ2-3, with TRBD2 identical over 7 bases. CDR1 is SEHNR, CDR2 FQNEAQ, per germline (reference sequence). This CDR3 region has 17 residues. V gave up 7 bases and J gave up 2 bases; unmatched junction bases: 15. This CDR3 is CASTPDRGEGYTDTQYF. The CDR3 DNA follows: TGTGCCAGCACTCCCGACCGGGGGGAGGGCTACACAGATACGCAGTATTTT.

This clonotype was counted at least ten times. The chain employs TRBV7-6 and TRBJ2-5, with 9 bases fitting TRBD2. The CDR3 length is 17 residues. The germline V gene has CDR1 SGHVS and CDR2 FNYEAQ. Trimming took 5 bases from V and 5 from J; bases not matched to a gene: 15. In DNA, the CDR3 is TGTGCCAGCAGCGCCCACGGCGTGGGCGGGAGGGCCGAGACCCAGTACTTC. Amino acid sequence: CASSAHGVGGRAETQYF.

In its sample, this clonotype was seen a few times. V is TRBV15 and J is TRBJ2-1, with D hard to call. This CDR3 has 13 residues. V shed 3 bases and J shed 6 bases, with 9 bases lying between them. Germline V gene data show CDR1 as LNHNV and CDR2 as YYDKDF (reference sequence). CDR3 sequence (DNA): TGTGCCACCAGCAGCGGTGTTACCAATGAGCAGTTCTTC. Translating gives CATSSGVTNEQFF.

V is TRBV6-2 or TRBV6-3 and J is TRBJ2-7, with TRBD1 matching 9 bases. Germline CDR1 reads MNHEY; CDR2 reads SVGEGT. J was trimmed by 4 bases and V by 4 bases; bases with no gene match: 8. The CDR3 has 15 residues. Here the CDR3 DNA reads TGTGCCAGCAGTTCCAGGGACAGGGCAATTTACGAGCAGTACTTC. It codes for CASSSRDRAIYEQYF.

The CDR3 here is CASSFITGNGYTF. CDR3 DNA sequence: TGTGCCAGCAGCTTTATCACAGGGAACGGCTACACCTTC. V gene TRBV7-2 combines with J gene TRBJ1-2, with a weak D call TRBD1 (6 bases). From germline, CDR1 is SGHTA and CDR2 FQGNSA. The V and J ends lost 3 bases and 8 bases respectively, with 13 bases between them. This CDR3 spans 13 amino acids.

This clonotype has just a few counts. V is TRBV6-1 and J is TRBJ1-1; 7 nucleotides line up with TRBD1. V shed 6 bases and J 1 base; nucleotides not matched to a gene: 2. Germline V gene lookup returns CDR1 MNHNS and CDR2 SASEGT. The CDR3 is made up of 13 amino acids. The CDR3 protein is CASRQGTNTEAFF. The CDR3 nucleotides are TGTGCCAGCAGACAGGGGACGAACACTGAAGCTTTCTTT.

The rearrangement joins TRBV7-2 to TRBJ1-4; possible D gene TRBD1, 5 bases. Germline loops: CDR1 SGHTA, CDR2 FQGNSA. V was cut by 5 bases and J by 0 bases, with 10 bases left in between. The CDR3 extends over 15 amino acids. CDR3 in amino acids: CASSLGHATNEKLFF. Written as DNA, the CDR3 is TGTGCCAGCAGCCTAGGACACGCAACTAATGAAAAACTGTTTTTT.

This clonotype was seen only a few times. This rearrangement joins TRBV5-5 to TRBJ1-5; D gene uncertain. Germline CDR1 SGHKS, CDR2 YYEKEE (reference sequence). With 1 base removed from V and 7 bases from J, the gap between germline ends came to 12 bases. The CDR3 covers 14 residues. The CDR3 sequence is CASSLFTSAQPQHF. The CDR3 DNA reads as TGTGCCAGCAGCTTGTTTACCTCCGCCCAGCCCCAGCATTTT. The whole variable domain, filled in from reference TRBV5-5 and TRBJ1-5, reads DAGVTQSPTHLIKTRGQQVTLRCSPISGHKSVSWYQQVLGQGPQFIFQYYEKEERGRGNFPDRFSARQFPNYSSELNVNALLLGDSALYLCASSLFTSAQPQHFGDGTRLSIL.

This clonotype was observed a few times. The rearrangement uses TRBV11-2 and TRBJ2-1; D may be TRBD1 (5 bases). Trimming pared 5 bases from V and 4 bases from J, leaving 15 bases between. Germline CDR1 reads SGHAT; CDR2 reads FQNNGV. The CDR3 contains 15 residues. The chain's CDR3 is CASSVPRVRYNEQFF. The CDR3 region has the DNA TGTGCCAGCAGCGTGCCCAGGGTTCGATACAATGAGCAGTTCTTC.

This clonotype was picked up many times. DNA of the CDR3: TGTGCCAGCAGCTTGGCGGGAGGGCCACGGGAGACCCAGTACTTC. Translated, it gives CASSLAGGPRETQYF. The chain carries TRBV7-6 and TRBJ2-5, with TRBD2 matching over 9 bases. The CDR3 runs to 15 residues. CDR1 is SGHVS and CDR2 is FNYEAQ in the germline V gene. V shed 3 bases and J 5 bases; nucleotides not matched to a gene: 7.